The rows below give T cell receptor beta chains drawn from one sample of a study of response to subunit inactivated influenza vaccine. TCRdb analysed the RT-PCR reads with MiXCR anew, one entry per CDR3 protein. The data hold 450,000 to 550,000 distinct CDR3 sequences, with around 25% observed a single time. Sample: CD4+ T cells sorted from PBMCs, taken roughly 5 days after vaccination. Receptors were obtained from a man in his fifties who received an inactivated influenza vaccine. The CDR3 runs from the conserved cysteine through the conserved F or W. Each record gives: D gene, V gene, J gene, clone size, CDR3 protein, CDR3 DNA. The D gene is left open where the match is weak. Clone size is given for some rows only: seen once, a few or many times, or a class if the clone is expanded.

>NA|TRBV28|TRBJ1-1|few
CASSLWQMNTEAFF
TGTGCCAGCAGTTTATGGCAGATGAACACTGAAGCTTTCTTT
>NA|TRBV5-5|TRBJ2-7|NA
CASSLTIQGTGYEQYF
TGTGCCAGCAGCTTGACCATACAGGGAACGGGCTACGAGCAGTACTTC
>NA|TRBV5-1|TRBJ1-1|NA
CASNTGKGNTEAFF
TGCGCCAGCAACACAGGGAAGGGTAACACTGAAGCTTTCTTT
>NA|TRBV3-1|TRBJ1-1|NA
CASSQVMNTEAFF
TGTGCCAGCAGCCAAGTCATGAACACTGAAGCTTTCTTT
>NA|TRBV6-1|TRBJ1-2|few
CASSRTRDYYGYTF
TGTGCCAGCAGCCGTACCAGGGACTACTATGGCTACACCTTC
>TRBD1|TRBV14|TRBJ2-7|NA
CASSPPMGTGIPSYEQYF
TGTGCCAGCAGCCCCCCAATGGGGACAGGAATACCCTCCTACGAGCAGTACTTC
>NA|TRBV5-5|TRBJ1-2|NA
CASSLQDSYGYTF
TGTGCCAGCAGCTTACAGGATAGCTATGGCTACACCTTC
>NA|TRBV12-3/TRBV12-4|TRBJ1-6|many
CASSPDGDGGSPLHF
TGTGCCAGCAGTCCAGACGGGGACGGGGGTTCACCCCTCCACTTT
>TRBD2|TRBV7-9|TRBJ2-7|NA
CASSARTSYEQYF
TGTGCCAGCAGCGCCAGGACTAGCTACGAGCAGTACTTC
>TRBD2|TRBV5-1|TRBJ2-5|NA
CASRTGTSGVETQYF
TGCGCCAGCAGGACCGGGACTAGCGGGGTCGAGACCCAGTACTTC
>TRBD1|TRBV28|TRBJ1-1|few
CASRGQAVTTEAFF
TGTGCCAGCAGGGGACAGGCTGTTACGACTGAAGCTTTCTTT
>NA|TRBV7-2|TRBJ2-3|few
CASSLVYQNVVTDTQYF
TGTGCCAGCAGCTTAGTGTATCAGAATGTAGTGACAGATACGCAGTATTTT
>NA|TRBV12-3/TRBV12-4|TRBJ2-2|NA
CASSFGRTGTGELFF
TGTGCCAGCAGTTTTGGTCGTACGGGAACCGGGGAGCTGTTTTTT
>NA|TRBV12-3/TRBV12-4|TRBJ2-7|few
CASSLSDRRNLYEQYF
TGTGCCAGCAGTTTAAGCGACCGACGAAACCTCTACGAGCAGTACTTC
>TRBD1|TRBV30|TRBJ2-5|NA
CACRQGSETQYF
TGTGCCTGCAGACAGGGGTCAGAGACCCAGTACTTC
>NA|TRBV12-3/TRBV12-4|TRBJ1-2|few
CASSLLGGDYGYTF
TGTGCCAGCAGTCTTTTGGGGGGAGATTATGGCTACACCTTC
>NA|TRBV10-3|TRBJ2-7|few
CAISELGSYYEQYF
TGTGCCATCAGTGAGTTGGGGTCCTATTACGAGCAGTACTTC
>TRBD1|TRBV20-1|TRBJ2-2|NA
CSAREQGNGELFF
TGCAGTGCTAGAGAACAGGGGAACGGGGAGCTGTTTTTT
>NA|TRBV12-3/TRBV12-4|TRBJ2-1|NA
CASSSGSGLYNEQFF
TGTGCCAGCAGTTCAGGTAGCGGCCTATACAATGAGCAGTTCTTC
>TRBD2|TRBV7-2|TRBJ2-3|many
CASSLSLAGRHTQYF
TGTGCCAGCAGCTTATCACTAGCGGGCCGTCATACGCAGTATTTT
>TRBD2|TRBV12-3/TRBV12-4|TRBJ2-3|NA
CASNGLAVSTDTQYF
TGTGCCAGCAACGGACTAGCGGTGAGCACAGATACGCAGTATTTT
>NA|TRBV4-3|TRBJ2-3|NA
CASSQGAHLADTQYF
TGCGCCAGCAGCCAAGGGGCCCACCTGGCAGATACGCAGTATTTT
>NA|TRBV5-4|TRBJ2-2|NA
CASSSDSSSGELFF
TGTGCCAGCAGCTCGGACAGTAGTTCCGGGGAGCTGTTTTTT
>NA|TRBV3-1|TRBJ2-1|NA
CASSSISTYNEQFF
TGTGCCAGCAGCTCGATAAGTACGTACAATGAGCAGTTCTTC
>NA|TRBV6-1|TRBJ1-5|few
CASSDRHSNQPQHF
TGTGCCAGCAGTGATCGACATAGCAATCAGCCCCAGCATTTT
>NA|TRBV9|TRBJ1-1|NA
CASSVGGQDTEAFF
TGTGCCAGCAGCGTAGGTGGACAAGACACTGAAGCTTTCTTT
>TRBD1|TRBV29-1|TRBJ2-7|NA
CSTKGTGTSYEQYF
TGCAGCACAAAAGGGACAGGAACCTCCTACGAGCAGTACTTC
>NA|TRBV7-2|TRBJ2-2|few
CASSLAGTANTGELFF
TGTGCCAGCAGCTTAGCCGGGACTGCGAACACCGGGGAGCTGTTTTTT
>TRBD2|TRBV20-1|TRBJ2-1|few
CSGVRSGRVAYNEQFF
TGCAGTGGGGTCCGTAGCGGGAGGGTTGCGTACAATGAGCAGTTCTTC
>NA|TRBV27|TRBJ2-2|NA
CASSLVGVGTGELFF
TGTGCCAGCAGTTTGGTAGGGGTCGGGACCGGGGAGCTGTTTTTT
>NA|TRBV20-1|TRBJ2-5|few
CSASISVQETQYF
TGCAGTGCTAGTATCTCGGTTCAAGAGACCCAGTACTTC
>NA|TRBV6-5|TRBJ1-6|many
CASSYRPTRDLHF
TGTGCCAGCAGTTACAGACCTACCCGGGACCTCCACTTT
>TRBD1|TRBV20-1|TRBJ2-2|NA
CSATRQGATGELFF
TGCAGTGCTACCAGACAGGGGGCTACCGGGGAGCTGTTTTTT
>TRBD2|TRBV7-2|TRBJ2-3|NA
CASSRRGGGLTDTKYF
TGTGCCAGCAGCCGGAGGGGCGGGGGACTCACAGATACGAAGTATTTT
>NA|TRBV6-6|TRBJ2-2|NA
CASNRLNTGELFF
TGTGCCAGCAATCGTTTGAACACCGGGGAGCTGTTTTTT
>TRBD1|TRBV15|TRBJ1-1|NA
CATGDRVVDTEAFF
TGTGCCACAGGGGACAGGGTCGTCGACACTGAAGCTTTCTTT
>NA|TRBV5-1|TRBJ2-5|many
CASSLGRSGWETQYF
TGCGCCAGCAGCTTAGGTCGATCGGGCTGGGAGACCCAGTACTTC